This TCR beta chain was documented in a study of T cells in Graves' hyperthyroidism and ophthalmopathy (dated by TCRdb to about 2019). Notes on the research overall: Peripheral blood samples were taken at initial diagnosis, before any treatment was given. To identify TCR V-J signatures that set the groups apart, the researchers used a discovery cohort of about a hundred patients, made up of approximately 43 with Graves' ophthalmopathy and some 56 with stable Graves' hyperthyroidism. Prospective prediction of ophthalmopathy was tested in an independent validation cohort of 18 to 20 hyperthyroidism patients and some 17 patients who later progressed to ophthalmopathy. The 100 or so discovery patients were randomly split 7:3 into training and test sets. In addition, the study compared T-cell repertoires in thyroid tissue and in blood from five or six Graves' hyperthyroidism patients. Once sampling was done, hyperthyroidism patients were given methimazole at a starting dose of 30 mg daily, whereas ophthalmopathy patients were given high-dose intravenous methylprednisolone. According to the paper, TCR Vbeta CDR3 sequencing was carried out on over 130 peripheral blood samples, which came from 40 to 45 ophthalmopathy, approximately 72 hyperthyroidism and about 17 progressor patients.

Turning to this clonotype: This receptor's antigen is unknown. No base-level quality is on record; no much larger clone is a single base apart.

The TCR beta CDR3 regions were amplified from RNA transcripts. The first round of RT-PCR for the TCR CDR3 was performed with the HTBI primer set and the Qiagen OneStep RT-PCR kit. Libraries were constructed in a second round of multiplex PCR, after which size selection and purification were carried out. Sequencing of the libraries was done on an Illumina HiSeq2000 using paired-end 100 bp reads. The study's own analysis went as follows. SOAPnuke was used to process the raw data, removing reads that contained adapters or uncalled bases, had a mean Phred below 15, or lacked an exact match to the constant primer or identifier. High-quality paired reads were merged with COPE v1.2.5, and unique nucleotide sequences were defined as clonotypes. MiTCR v1.1 was used to align the clonotypes against IMGT TRBV, TRBD and TRBJ reference segments. Only V-J combinations with frequency above 0.0001, covering 99% to 99.2% of repertoires, were analysed. A TCS score was defined as the ratio of F50 (clonal expansion) to E x V (chaos), with BLOSUM62-based TCRdist applied between CDR3 peptides within each V-J. Welch's t-statistics and random forest reduced around 550 V-J features to roughly 13, which were used in a naive Bayes classifier (R e1071). Starting from the raw public reads, TCRdb applied fastp trimming at Q25, assembled clones with MiXCR and retained in-frame beta chains. Rows are unified per CDR3 protein, each entry keeping the most common DNA and genes. These V and J calls derive from TCRdb rather than the authors' analysis. This sample is represented by 490,000 or so distinct CDR3 sequences; more than 15% of them were singletons. Together, the top ten hold about 31% of the sample.

In the ophthalmopathy patients, disease was moderately to severely active, with a Clinical Activity Score of 3 or more, a NOSPECS grade of 4 or more, and a duration of less than 3 months. Exclusion was applied to patients with uncontrolled infections, other autoimmune diseases, pregnancy or lactation. Diagnoses were established on the basis of clinical symptoms, serum thyroxine and TRAb, thyroid ultrasound, and orbital computed tomography. Ficoll-Paque density gradient centrifugation was used to isolate PBMCs from approximately 10 ml of fresh peripheral blood. Trizol reagent was used to extract total RNA, and RNA quality was then checked on an Agilent 2100 Bioanalyzer. Here is what the overall study found, with its caveats: During validation, the model predicted progression to ophthalmopathy a median of approximately 7 months ahead of onset, with around 71% sensitivity and around 73% specificity. Most expanded thyroid clonotypes (frequency above 0.001) were also detected in blood, suggesting blood repertoires may reflect thyroid immune responses. A 13 V-J signature model separated ophthalmopathy from stable hyperthyroidism, with around 91% sensitivity and 81.08% specificity in cross-validation and 80%/75% in testing. No statistical method was used to set the sample size in advance, and investigators knew the group allocation.

CDR1 and CDR2 are read off the germline V gene as ENHRY and SYGVKD. From the cysteine up to the phenylalanine, the CDR3 has a length of 13 residues. Of all the DNA, just the CDR3 is kept, 39 bases in frame from base 1. Relative to germline, V is 10 bases shorter and J is 1 base shorter, with 14 bases between their ends. The chain joins TRBV10-3 to TRBJ2-7, with the D call perhaps TRBD1 or TRBD2, each one matching 6 bases. Specimen: blood. The source of this sequence is a woman aged 25 to 45 with Graves' ophthalmopathy. The DNA sequence follows: TGTGCCACCGAACCGGGGGCATCCTACGAGCAGTACTTC. Translated, it gives CATEPGASYEQYF.